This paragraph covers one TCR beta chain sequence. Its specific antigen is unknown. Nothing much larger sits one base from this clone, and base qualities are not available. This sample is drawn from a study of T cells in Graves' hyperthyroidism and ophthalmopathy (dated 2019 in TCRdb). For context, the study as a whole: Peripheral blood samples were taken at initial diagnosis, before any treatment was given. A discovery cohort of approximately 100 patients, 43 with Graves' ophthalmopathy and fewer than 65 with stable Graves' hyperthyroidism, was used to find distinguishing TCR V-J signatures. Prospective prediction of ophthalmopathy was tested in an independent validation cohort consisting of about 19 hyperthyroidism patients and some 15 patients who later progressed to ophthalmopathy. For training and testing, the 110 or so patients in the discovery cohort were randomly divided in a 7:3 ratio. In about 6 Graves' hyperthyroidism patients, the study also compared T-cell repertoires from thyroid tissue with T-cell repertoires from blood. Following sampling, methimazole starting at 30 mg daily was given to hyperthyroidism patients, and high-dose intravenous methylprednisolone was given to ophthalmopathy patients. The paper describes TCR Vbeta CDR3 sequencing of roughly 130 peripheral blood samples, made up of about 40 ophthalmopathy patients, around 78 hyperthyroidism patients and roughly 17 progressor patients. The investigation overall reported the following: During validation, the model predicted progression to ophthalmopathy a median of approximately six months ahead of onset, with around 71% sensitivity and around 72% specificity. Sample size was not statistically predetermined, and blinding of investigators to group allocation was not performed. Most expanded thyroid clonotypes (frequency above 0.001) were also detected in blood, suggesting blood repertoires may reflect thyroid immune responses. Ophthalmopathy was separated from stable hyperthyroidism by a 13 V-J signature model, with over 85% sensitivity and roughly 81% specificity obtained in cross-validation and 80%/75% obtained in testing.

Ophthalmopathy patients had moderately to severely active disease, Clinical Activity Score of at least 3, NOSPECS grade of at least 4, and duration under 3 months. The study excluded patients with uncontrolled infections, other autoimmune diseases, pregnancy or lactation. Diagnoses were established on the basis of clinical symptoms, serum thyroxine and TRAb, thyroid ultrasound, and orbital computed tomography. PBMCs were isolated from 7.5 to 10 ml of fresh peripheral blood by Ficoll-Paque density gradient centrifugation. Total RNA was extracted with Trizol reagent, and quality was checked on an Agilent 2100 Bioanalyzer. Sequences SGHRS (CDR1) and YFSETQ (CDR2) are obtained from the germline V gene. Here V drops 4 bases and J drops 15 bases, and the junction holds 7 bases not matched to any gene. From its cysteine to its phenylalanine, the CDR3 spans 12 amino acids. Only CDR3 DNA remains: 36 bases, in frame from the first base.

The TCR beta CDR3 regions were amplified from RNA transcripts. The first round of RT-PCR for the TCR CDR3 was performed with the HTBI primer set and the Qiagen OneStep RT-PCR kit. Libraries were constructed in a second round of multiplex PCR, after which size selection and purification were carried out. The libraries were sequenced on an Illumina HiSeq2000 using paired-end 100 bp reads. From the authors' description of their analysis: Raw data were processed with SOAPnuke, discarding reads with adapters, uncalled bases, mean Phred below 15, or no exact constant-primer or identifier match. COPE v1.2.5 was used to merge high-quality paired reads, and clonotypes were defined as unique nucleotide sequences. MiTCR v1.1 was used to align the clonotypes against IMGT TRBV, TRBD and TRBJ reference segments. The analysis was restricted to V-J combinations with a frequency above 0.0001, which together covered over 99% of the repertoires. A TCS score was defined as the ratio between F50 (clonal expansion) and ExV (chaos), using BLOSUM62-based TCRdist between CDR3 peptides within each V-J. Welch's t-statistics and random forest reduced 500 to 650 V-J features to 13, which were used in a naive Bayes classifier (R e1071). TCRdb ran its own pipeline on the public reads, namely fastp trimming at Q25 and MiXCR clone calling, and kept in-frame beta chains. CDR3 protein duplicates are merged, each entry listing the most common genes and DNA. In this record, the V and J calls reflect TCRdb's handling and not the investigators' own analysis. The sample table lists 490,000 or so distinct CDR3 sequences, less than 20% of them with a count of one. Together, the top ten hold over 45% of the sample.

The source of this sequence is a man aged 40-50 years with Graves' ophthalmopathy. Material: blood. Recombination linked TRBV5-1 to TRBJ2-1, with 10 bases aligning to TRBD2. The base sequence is TGCGCCAGCAGCCCAATGACTAGCGGGCGGTTCTTC. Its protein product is CASSPMTSGRFF.